The rows below give T cell receptor beta chains drawn from one sample of a study of blood T cells in healthy people across ages. TCRdb analysed the 5' RACE reads with MiXCR anew, one entry per CDR3 protein. This table holds fewer than 1.5 million distinct CDR3 sequences, around 39% found once. Sequenced sample: blood. The source is a woman under 30 in good health. The CDR3 runs from the conserved cysteine through the conserved F or W. The D gene is left open where the match is weak. Expanded clones are given a class, and other clones once, few, many or no size at all.

d_gene	v_gene	j_gene	abundance	CDR3nt	CDR3aa
-	TRBV24-1	TRBJ2-6	-	TGTACCACCAGGGACGGGGACTCTGGGGCCAACGTCCTGACTTTC	CTTRDGDSGANVLTF
-	TRBV7-8	TRBJ2-7	few	TGTGCCAGCAGCCCCACCCCGGCGGACTACGAGCAGTACTTC	CASSPTPADYEQYF
-	TRBV12-3/TRBV12-4	TRBJ2-3	-	TGTGCCAGCGGGACCGTGGAGGGAGATACGCAGTATTTT	CASGTVEGDTQYF
-	TRBV20-1	TRBJ2-1	few	TGCAGTGCTAGAGATGGAGAAATGAACTACAATGAGCAGTTCTTC	CSARDGEMNYNEQFF
TRBD1	TRBV5-1	TRBJ2-3	few	TGCGCCAGCAGCATCGGACAGGGTACAGATACGCAGTATTTT	CASSIGQGTDTQYF
TRBD1	TRBV10-3	TRBJ1-2	few	TGTGCCATCAGTGAGGAGGACAGGGCCTATGGCTACACCTTC	CAISEEDRAYGYTF
TRBD1	TRBV2	TRBJ1-2	-	TGTGCCAGCAGCTATTCACAGGGGTCGGATGGCTACACCTTC	CASSYSQGSDGYTF
TRBD2	TRBV27	TRBJ2-7	many	TGTGCCAGCAGTTTTGTAGCTAGCGGCGCCTACGAGCAGTACTTC	CASSFVASGAYEQYF
-	TRBV20-1	TRBJ2-3	-	TGCAGTGCTACTAGGGATACGCAGTATTTT	CSATRDTQYF
-	TRBV29-1	TRBJ2-1	many	TGCAGCGTTGAAGATCCCGAGGGGACGGACAGTTACAATGAGCAGTTCTTC	CSVEDPEGTDSYNEQFF